Shown below are 12 T cell receptor beta chains from a single sample sequenced in a study of CD8+CD57+ T cells in acquired aplastic anemia. Genomic DNA templated the TCR beta VDJ and CDR3 profiling. TCRdb itself ran the reads through MiXCR, one entry per CDR3 protein. The repertoire holds about 160,000 distinct CDR3 sequences, with about 45% as singletons. All patients picked for sequencing had shown, by flow cytometry, an expansion of CD8+CD57+ cells. Sequenced input: sorted CD4+, CD8+, or CD8+CD57+ T cells (not recorded which) from PBMCs. These TCRs come from a human donor with aplastic anemia.

This clonotype was detected ten times or more. The CDR3 reads CASSLEGIGKLFF. CDR3 DNA sequence: TGTGCCAGCAGCTTGGAGGGGATCGGAAAACTGTTTTTT. V usage is TRBV5-5 and J usage is TRBJ1-4; tentative D call: TRBD1 (5 bases). The CDR3 consists of 13 residues. Trimming took off 0 bases at V and 10 bases at J, with 10 bases between the two ends. Germline loops: CDR1 SGHKS, CDR2 YYEKEE (reference sequence).

The chain links TRBV7-8 to TRBJ1-5; 8 bases match TRBD1. The CDR3 has 18 amino acids. Germline CDR1 SGHVS, CDR2 FQNEAQ. After removal of 1 base from V and 1 base from J, the junction contained 9 bases not matched to a gene. CDR3 nucleotides: TGTGCCAGCAGCTTAGGGCAGGGGGCCGACTCGAGCAATCAGCCCCAGCATTTT. It specifies CASSLGQGADSSNQPQHF.

This clonotype appeared many times. This rearrangement joins TRBV9 to TRBJ2-3, with TRBD2 matching over 7 bases. The CDR3 sequence is 18 residues long. Losses at the gene ends were 0 bases for V and 0 bases for J; bases not matched to a gene: 10. Germline CDR1 SGDLS, CDR2 YYNGEE. The CDR3 sequence: CASSVAPLTSASTDTQYF. The CDR3 coding sequence is TGTGCCAGCAGCGTAGCCCCCCTTACTAGCGCCAGCACAGATACGCAGTATTTT.

This clonotype was counted many times. V is TRBV9 and J is TRBJ1-2; tentative D call: TRBD1 (5 bases). The germline V gene has CDR1 SGDLS and CDR2 YYNGEE. This CDR3 region has 14 residues. V lost 4 bases and J 7 bases, leaving 17 bases between the germline ends. The CDR3 sequence is CASSSRTGGFGYTF. The CDR3 DNA follows: TGTGCCAGCAGCTCCCGTACTGGGGGTTTTGGCTACACCTTC.

The rearrangement joins TRBV9 to TRBJ2-3; TRBD2 might be the D (6 bases). The CDR3 runs 15 residues. V was pared by 5 bases and J by 4 bases, with 17 bases between. Germline loops: CDR1 SGDLS, CDR2 YYNGEE. The CDR3 DNA reads as TGTGCCAGCAGTTCTCGGGGGTTCGGTTCAGATACGCAGTATTTT. Protein: CASSSRGFGSDTQYF.

Concerning this clonotype itself: A single base separates this from a much larger clone, so it may be a read error. The chain joins TRBV11-3 to TRBJ2-5; perhaps D is TRBD1 or TRBD2 (5 bases each). Deletions cut 2 bases from V and 4 bases from J, with 20 bases between. The germline gives CDR1 SGHNT, CDR2 YENEEA. This CDR3 spans 17 amino acids. CDR3 residues: CASSLSRVETGRETQYF. CDR3 nucleotides: TGTGCCAGCAGCTTATCCAGGGTGGAGACGGGGAGAGAGACCCAGTACTTC.

In this sample, this clonotype turned up many times. The genes are TRBV5-5 and TRBJ2-2; unclear D gene. Germline V gives CDR1 SGHKS, CDR2 YYEKEE (reference sequence). The CDR3 sequence is 15 residues long. V gave up 4 bases and J gave up 0 bases, with 10 bases separating them. As DNA, the CDR3 is TGTGCCAGCAGCCTTTTGGCGGCGAACACCGGGGAGCTGTTTTTT. Its protein is CASSLLAANTGELFF.

This clonotype was recorded once. The chain is built from TRBV24-1 and TRBJ2-3, with 7 positions matching TRBD2. Trimming at V came to 4 bases and at J to 4 bases, leaving 4 bases not matched to a gene. This CDR3 spans 14 amino acids. CDR1 and CDR2 from the germline V gene are KGHDR and SFDVKD. CDR3 sequence reads: CATSDRTSADTQYF. The CDR3 DNA follows: TGTGCCACCAGTGACCGAACTAGCGCAGATACGCAGTATTTT.

In this sample, this clonotype turned up many times. The V gene is TRBV7-2, the J gene TRBJ2-1, with TRBD1 matching 10 bases. With V trimmed by 1 base and J by 2 bases, 5 bases remained unmatched. There are 17 residues in the CDR3. Per germline, CDR1 SGHTA and CDR2 FQGNSA. CDR3 sequence: CASSLVDRGRTYNEQFF. CDR3 DNA sequence: TGTGCCAGCAGCTTAGTAGACAGGGGGCGGACCTACAATGAGCAGTTCTTC.

The chain links TRBV20-1 to TRBJ1-6; a possible D gene is TRBD1 (5 bases). Trimming stripped 4 bases from V and 7 bases from J, with 20 bases between. CDR1 DFQATT and CDR2 SNEGSKA come from the germline V gene (reference sequence). This CDR3 has 16 residues. The CDR3 region has the DNA TGCAGTGCTACGTGGGCCCGGGGCAGATTGAATTCACCCCTCCACTTT. It yields the protein CSATWARGRLNSPLHF.

This clonotype was seen many times. This chain joins TRBV7-2 and TRBJ1-2; D unresolved. V was shortened by 7 bases and J by 13 bases, with 22 bases between the two germline ends. In germline, CDR1 is SGHTA, CDR2 FQGNSA. The CDR3 covers 13 residues. The CDR3 region has the DNA TGTGCCAGCACCCCGGAGTGGTCCGAGGCTATCACCTTC. This gives the protein CASTPEWSEAITF. The full variable domain, in which reference TRBV7-2 and TRBJ1-2 provide the parts outside the CDR3, is GAGVSQSPSNKVTEKGKDVELRCDPISGHTALYWYRQSLGQGLEFLIYFQGNSAPDKSGLPSDRFSAERTGGSVSTLTIQRTQQEDSAVYLCASTPEWSEAITFGSGTRLTVV.

V gene TRBV20-1 combines with J gene TRBJ1-2; D gene ambiguous. Trimming pared 2 bases from V and 3 bases from J, leaving 4 bases between. The CDR3 covers 11 residues. Germline V gene sequence: CDR1 DFQATT, CDR2 SNEGSKA (reference sequence). CDR3 loop: CSARPDYGYTF. CDR3 DNA sequence: TGCAGTGCTAGACCGGACTATGGCTACACCTTC.